This T cell receptor beta chain is from a study of T cell repertoires in cytomegalovirus infection. This clonotype was counted a few times. Per the germline V gene, CDR1 is MNHEY and CDR2 is SMNVEV (reference sequence). J lost 0 bases, V lost 6 bases, and 7 bases had no gene match. This CDR3 region has 16 residues. TCRdb processed the reads anew with MiXCR; each CDR3 protein has one entry. The sample consists of approximately 170,000 distinct CDR3 sequences, roughly a sixth of them appearing once. The sample was CD8+ T cells from PBMCs. This sequence originates from a human donor in good health (CMV status not recorded). Some clones in this sample may be carry-over from other donors' samples. The V and J genes are TRBV27 and TRBJ2-4; 8 bases align to TRBD1. The CDR3 loop is CASRARTGSAKNIQYF. For the CDR3, the DNA is TGTGCCAGCAGGGCTCGGACAGGGTCAGCCAAAAACATTCAGTACTTC.